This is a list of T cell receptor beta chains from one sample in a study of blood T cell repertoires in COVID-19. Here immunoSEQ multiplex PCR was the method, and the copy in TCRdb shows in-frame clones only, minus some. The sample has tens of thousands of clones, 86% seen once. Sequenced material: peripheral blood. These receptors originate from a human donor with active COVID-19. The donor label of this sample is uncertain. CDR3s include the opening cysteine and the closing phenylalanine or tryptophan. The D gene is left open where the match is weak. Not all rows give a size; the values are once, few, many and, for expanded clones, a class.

TGCGCCAGCAGCCATGGTATCAGGGATCAGGATGGCTACACCTTC | CASSHGIRDQDGYTF | . | once | TRBJ1-2 | TRBV4-3
TGCGCCAGCAGCTGGAACATTCAAAAGGGGTCGACTAGCTTCGATGAGCAGTTCTTC | CASSWNIQKGSTSFDEQFF | TRBD2 | . | TRBJ2-1 | TRBV5-1
TGCAGTGCTCGTGTAACAGGGGTGGGAGAAAAACTGTTTTTT | CSARVTGVGEKLFF | TRBD1 | . | TRBJ1-4 | TRBV20-1
TGTGCCAGCAGCTTCGGACAGACCTACGAGCAGTACTTC | CASSFGQTYEQYF | . | . | TRBJ2-7 | TRBV11-3
TGTGCCAGTAGCCTTCGCCGGGACTCACCCCTTCCTTTCTTT | CASSLRRDSPLPFF | . | . | TRBJ1-1 | TRBV19
TGTGCCAGCAATTCTCTAGACAGGCCGGGCGAGCAGTACTTC | CASNSLDRPGEQYF | . | . | TRBJ2-7 | TRBV19
TGTGCCAGCAGTTATGGCGGGGGGCCATACAATGAGCAGTTCTTC | CASSYGGGPYNEQFF | TRBD2 | . | TRBJ2-1 | TRBV6-5
TGTGCCAGCAGCTCCTTGACAGGGCCTAGTACCAATGAGCAGTTCTTC | CASSSLTGPSTNEQFF | TRBD1 | . | TRBJ2-1 | TRBV13
TGCGCCAGCAGTGACATGGGCTATCAGCCCCAGCATTTT | CASSDMGYQPQHF | . | medium-sized | TRBJ1-5 | TRBV10-2
TGTGCCAGCAGCTTAGCGCTTGCGGATACGCAGTATTTT | CASSLALADTQYF | . | . | TRBJ2-3 | TRBV7-9
TGTGCCAGCAGCCCCGGGACTAGCGGGAGGAACGAGCAGTACTTC | CASSPGTSGRNEQYF | TRBD2 | . | TRBJ2-7 | TRBV13
TGTGCCAGCAGGGAGCGGGGGTACACTGAAGCTTTCTTT | CASRERGYTEAFF | . | . | TRBJ1-1 | TRBV6-5